These 8 T cell receptor beta chains share one sample of origin, sequenced in a study of blood T cell repertoires in COVID-19. Only in-frame clones appear in the TCRdb table, and some are missing; sequencing was by immunoSEQ multiplex PCR. Counted here are 100,000 or so clones, around 83% occurring once; the ten biggest clones make up about 16%. The sequencing sample was made of peripheral blood. All receptors derive from a woman older than 75 with acute or convalescent COVID-19.

V usage is TRBV6-5 and J usage is TRBJ2-7; D is unresolved. This CDR3 comprises 13 residues. The germline CDR1 and CDR2 sequences are MNHEY and SVGAGI. The V end was cut by 2 bases, the J end by 2 bases, with 7 bases between. The CDR3 sequence: CASSYEEAYEQYF. In DNA form, the CDR3 reads TGTGCCAGCAGTTACGAGGAAGCCTACGAGCAGTACTTC.

The chain uses TRBV9 and TRBJ2-3; 11 bases are shared with TRBD2. Trimming removed 3 bases from V and 4 bases from J; junction bases left unmatched: 4. The CDR3 contains 15 residues. Germline assignment: CDR1 SGDLS and CDR2 YYNGEE. Here the CDR3 DNA reads TGTGCCAGCAGCGATAGCGGGAGGGACGCAGATACGCAGTATTTT. Its protein product is CASSDSGRDADTQYF.

This chain links TRBV28 with TRBJ2-2; no clear D gene. Germline CDR1 and CDR2: MDHEN and SYDVKM. Trimming took 6 bases from V and 9 from J, leaving 11 bases between them. The CDR3 has 12 amino acids. The DNA for the CDR3 is TGTGCCAGCAGCTCGTACCAGAGGGAGCTGTTTTTT. Translation: CASSSYQRELFF.

The chain links TRBV5-4 to TRBJ2-5; 13 nucleotides line up with TRBD2. CDR3 length: 17 amino acids. CDR1 and CDR2 (germline): SGHNT, YYREEE (reference sequence). The V segment lost 3 bases and the J segment 1 base; nucleotides outside the gene matches: 6. The DNA of the CDR3 is TGTGCCAGCAGCTCGACTAGCGGGAGGAGGGGCCAAGAGACCCAGTACTTC. Residues: CASSSTSGRRGQETQYF.

The genes are TRBV21-1 and TRBJ2-7; the table's TRBD1 call for D was not verified on the DNA. TRBV21-1 is a pseudogene locus. The CDR3 contains 15 residues. The CDR3 DNA sequence: TGTGCCAGCAGCCTCCTTGGGGGCAGGGGAAGCGAGCAGTACGTC. It translates to CASSLLGGRGSEQYV.

The rearrangement uses TRBV7-8 and TRBJ2-5, with 8 bases fitting TRBD1. Germline-derived CDR1 and CDR2 are SGHVS and FQNEAQ. This CDR3 contains 16 residues. Germline trimming cut 5 bases from V and 1 base from J; bases unmatched to any gene: 9. The CDR3 loop reads CASSPPVQGGQETQYF. DNA for the CDR3: TGTGCCAGCAGCCCCCCAGTACAGGGGGGCCAAGAGACCCAGTACTTC.

This clone was seen once. V is TRBV6-6 and J is TRBJ2-6; D gene ambiguous. This CDR3 has 16 amino acids. CDR1 MNHNY and CDR2 SVGAGI come from the germline V gene (reference sequence). V was shortened by 0 bases and J by 0 bases, with 6 bases between the two germline ends. Here the CDR3 reads CASSYSGSSGANVLTF. The CDR3 coding sequence is TGTGCCAGCAGTTACTCGGGCAGCTCTGGGGCCAACGTCCTGACTTTC.

This chain uses TRBV19 with TRBJ2-2; the match to TRBD1 covers 7 bases. This CDR3 contains 14 residues. Germline V lookup: CDR1 LNHDA, CDR2 SQIVND (reference sequence). V trimming: 4 bases; J trimming: 6 bases; junction bases outside the gene matches: 5. The CDR3 spells CASSTGQRAGELFF. CDR3 DNA sequence: TGTGCCAGTAGTACGGGACAGAGGGCCGGGGAGCTGTTTTTT.